The sequence of this T cell receptor (beta chain) was determined in a study of control samples from healthy donors and cancer patients. The CDR3 consists of 14 residues. Sequencing used immunoSEQ multiplex PCR; TCRdb keeps in-frame clones, though not all of them. The table shows 65,000 to 75,000 clones, with about 90% occurring only once. Source material: blood. The chain links TRBV21-1 to TRBJ1-1; the D call of TRBD1 is as the table states it, not checked on the DNA. TRBV21-1 has pseudogene status. This receptor was obtained from a woman aged 45-59 years in good health. The chain's CDR3 is CASSKADKNTEAFF. Here the CDR3 DNA reads TGTGCCAGCAGCAAAGCGGACAAGAACACTGAAGCTTTCTTT.